These T cell receptor beta chains were read from a single sample in a study of T cell responses to AZD1222 COVID-19 vaccine. Method: immunoSEQ multiplex PCR; TCRdb's copy keeps in-frame clones and lacks some. The sample lists 80,000 or so clones; 90% were seen once. This specimen was peripheral blood, taken on day 0 of AZD1222 vaccination. The receptor set was obtained from an adult in good health. Each CDR3 is given with its conserved first and last residue.

TRBJ2-1	TRBV6-2/TRBV6-3	CASSYERGKQFF
TRBJ2-4	TRBV28	CASSSLTRGQAAKNIQYF
TRBJ2-7	TRBV11-3	CASSHGGGFGEQYF
TRBJ1-1	TRBV18	CASSPSEGEAFF
TRBJ2-7	TRBV5-1	CASTEISGASYEQYF
TRBJ1-6	TRBV19	CASSLENSPLHF
TRBJ2-1	TRBV5-1	CASGPSGENNEQFF
TRBJ2-7	TRBV18	CASSPQTGGYEQYF
TRBJ1-4	TRBV29-1	CSALTGEKLFF
TRBJ1-1	TRBV2	CASSDARGTEAFF
TRBJ2-7	TRBV9	CASSSRDYEQYF
TRBJ1-2	TRBV28	CASSFDRNYGYTF
TRBJ2-1	TRBV2	CASGRGTGGFGEQFF
TRBJ2-3	TRBV6-5	CASSKPGTDTQYF
TRBJ2-5	TRBV27	CASSSRNTGGRQETQYF
TRBJ1-2	TRBV6-5	CATHRPYYGYTF
TRBJ1-3	TRBV29-1	CSSTPRSGNTIYF
TRBJ2-1	TRBV5-1	CASGPSGENNEQLF
TRBJ2-5	TRBV29-1	CSAGLTMKETQYF
TRBJ2-7	TRBV2	CASSGGPYEQYF
TRBJ1-5	TRBV27	CASSSHRGGISNQPQHF
TRBJ1-1	TRBV27	CASRLSGTGTRTEAFF
TRBJ1-2	TRBV3-1/TRBV3-2	CASSQNNREGGYTF
TRBJ1-4	TRBV7-2	CASSFQAGLSEKLFF
TRBJ1-6	TRBV6-5	CASIPQSSYNSPLHF
TRBJ1-3	TRBV7-2	CASSLAGSGNTIYF
TRBJ2-5	TRBV3-1/TRBV3-2	CASSQETSGAETQYF
TRBJ2-7	TRBV6-4	CASTPLRQVRGYEQYF
TRBJ2-3	TRBV9	CASSVGASGQGDTQYF
TRBJ1-1	TRBV28	CASSLWGVTEAFF
TRBJ1-1	TRBV19	CATASDRGVGAFF
TRBJ1-1	TRBV6-6	CASSTFGNTEAFF
TRBJ1-2	TRBV6-1	CASSEDRGNYGYTF
TRBJ2-7	TRBV5-1	CASSLGQVTYEQYF
TRBJ2-7	TRBV18	CASSPAGGSYEQYF
TRBJ1-2	TRBV7-9	CASSSRTNNYGYTF
TRBJ1-4	TRBV30	CAWSEGAQKLFF
TRBJ1-6	TRBV10-3	CAISDLSNSPLHF
TRBJ1-5	TRBV6-1	CASSDPTRSGNQPQHF
TRBJ1-2	TRBV28	CASSWANGGYTF
TRBJ2-7	TRBV28	CASSPRREQGRGVYEQYF
TRBJ2-1	TRBV4-3	CASSQGGAGAIYNEQFF
TRBJ2-5	TRBV3-1/TRBV3-2	CASSPPETQYF
TRBJ2-5	TRBV7-6	CASSPPGSGGAETQYF
TRBJ2-2	TRBV12-3/TRBV12-4	CASSQGAGGELFF
TRBJ2-5	TRBV14	CASSLSIETQYF
TRBJ1-5	TRBV10-3	CAISEKTTRQPQHF
TRBJ1-6	TRBV2	CASSERQGVSPLHF
TRBJ2-4	TRBV5-1	CASSLNQNIQYF
TRBJ1-5	TRBV5-4	CASSHPGQGPSNQPQHF
TRBJ1-2	TRBV6-1	CASSEKLGAGGYTF
TRBJ2-1	TRBV6-2/TRBV6-3	CASSYSERTPDGEQFF
TRBJ2-5	TRBV7-8	CASGTGVSVQETQYF
TRBJ1-5	TRBV28	CASTYRYQPQHF
TRBJ1-2	TRBV6-5	CASSYTNYGYTF
TRBJ1-3	TRBV5-8	CASSLLGGSGNTIYF
TRBJ2-7	TRBV18	CASSPPARGTYEQYF
TRBJ1-2	TRBV4-3	CASSQVSGDGYTF